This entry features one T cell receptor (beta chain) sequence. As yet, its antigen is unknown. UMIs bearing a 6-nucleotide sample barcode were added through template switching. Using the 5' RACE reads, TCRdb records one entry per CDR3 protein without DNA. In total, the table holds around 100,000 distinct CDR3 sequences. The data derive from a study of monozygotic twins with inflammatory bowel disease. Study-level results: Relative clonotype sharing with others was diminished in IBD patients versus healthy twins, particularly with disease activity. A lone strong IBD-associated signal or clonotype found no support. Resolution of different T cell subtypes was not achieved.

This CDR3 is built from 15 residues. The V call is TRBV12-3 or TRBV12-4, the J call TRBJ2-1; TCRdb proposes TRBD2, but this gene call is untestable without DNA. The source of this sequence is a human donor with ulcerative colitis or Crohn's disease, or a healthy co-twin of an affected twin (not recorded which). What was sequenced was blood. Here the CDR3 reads CASSSGLAGDNEQFF.